A selection of T cell receptor beta chains follows, all from one sample in a study of cytomegalovirus exposure and HLA in healthy donors. Assay: immunoSEQ multiplex PCR; the TCRdb copy retains only in-frame clones and omits some. The table includes about 130,000 clones, approximately 85% detected once. The sample taken for sequencing was PBMCs. The receptors here all came from a boy younger than 18 in good health and CMV-seronegative. Both conserved end residues are part of each CDR3. D genes are given only for firm matches. Clone size, where shown, is once, few, many, or a class for clones that have expanded.

clone_size: -; d_call: TRBD2; v_call: TRBV7-2; j_call: TRBJ2-7; cdr3_aa: CASSLSSGSIIYEQYF; cdr3_nt: TGTGCCAGCAGCCTTTCTAGCGGGTCGATTATCTACGAGCAGTACTTC
clone_size: -; d_call: -; v_call: TRBV4-3; j_call: TRBJ2-3; cdr3_aa: CASSQGTLLTDTQYF; cdr3_nt: TGCGCCAGCAGCCAAGGGACTCTTCTTACAGATACGCAGTATTTT
clone_size: -; d_call: TRBD1; v_call: TRBV23-1; j_call: TRBJ1-6; cdr3_aa: CATPKGDRSYNSPLHF; cdr3_nt: TGCGCCACCCCCAAGGGGGACAGGTCCTATAATTCACCCCTCCACTTT
clone_size: -; d_call: TRBD2; v_call: TRBV4-2; j_call: TRBJ2-5; cdr3_aa: CASSPGTSGQETQYF; cdr3_nt: TGTGCCAGCAGCCCCGGGACTAGCGGACAAGAGACCCAGTACTTC
clone_size: -; d_call: -; v_call: TRBV5-1; j_call: TRBJ2-3; cdr3_aa: CASSPFEGADTQYF; cdr3_nt: TGCGCCAGCAGCCCATTTGAGGGCGCAGATACGCAGTATTTT
clone_size: -; d_call: TRBD1; v_call: TRBV5-1; j_call: TRBJ1-2; cdr3_aa: CASSSTGVNYGYTF; cdr3_nt: TGCGCCAGCAGCTCGACAGGGGTCAACTATGGCTACACCTTC
clone_size: -; d_call: TRBD2; v_call: TRBV7-3; j_call: TRBJ2-1; cdr3_aa: CASSLSGSGVDEQFF; cdr3_nt: TGTGCCAGCAGCTTAAGTGGTAGCGGGGTGGATGAGCAGTTCTTC
clone_size: -; d_call: TRBD1; v_call: TRBV4-1; j_call: TRBJ1-6; cdr3_aa: CASSHQGTGYNSPLHF; cdr3_nt: TGCGCCAGCAGCCACCAGGGGACAGGCTATAATTCACCCCTCCACTTT
clone_size: -; d_call: -; v_call: TRBV7-2; j_call: TRBJ2-2; cdr3_aa: CASSPGIRGGELFF; cdr3_nt: TGTGCCAGCAGCCCAGGGATCAGGGGCGGGGAGCTGTTTTTT
clone_size: -; d_call: TRBD2; v_call: TRBV30; j_call: TRBJ2-1; cdr3_aa: CAWSVIGRAGVNNEQFF; cdr3_nt: TGTGCCTGGAGTGTGATAGGGAGGGCGGGAGTGAACAATGAGCAGTTCTTC
clone_size: once; d_call: -; v_call: TRBV6-1; j_call: TRBJ1-3; cdr3_aa: CASSASSGTAGNTIYF; cdr3_nt: TGTGCCAGCAGTGCATCCTCCGGGACTGCTGGAAACACCATATATTTT
clone_size: -; d_call: TRBD1; v_call: TRBV2; j_call: TRBJ2-1; cdr3_aa: CASSEGTGNSNEQFF; cdr3_nt: TGTGCCAGCAGTGAAGGGACAGGGAATTCCAATGAGCAGTTCTTC
clone_size: -; d_call: TRBD1; v_call: TRBV30; j_call: TRBJ2-7; cdr3_aa: CAWLPTGGIYEQYF; cdr3_nt: TGTGCCTGGCTCCCAACAGGGGGGATCTACGAGCAGTACTTC
clone_size: few; d_call: -; v_call: TRBV4-2; j_call: TRBJ1-4; cdr3_aa: CASSQLLNEKLFF; cdr3_nt: TGTGCCAGCAGCCAACTCCTTAATGAAAAACTGTTTTTT
clone_size: -; d_call: -; v_call: TRBV14; j_call: TRBJ2-7; cdr3_aa: CASSQASSGPYEQYF; cdr3_nt: TGTGCCAGCAGCCAAGCATCGTCAGGGCCCTACGAGCAGTACTTC